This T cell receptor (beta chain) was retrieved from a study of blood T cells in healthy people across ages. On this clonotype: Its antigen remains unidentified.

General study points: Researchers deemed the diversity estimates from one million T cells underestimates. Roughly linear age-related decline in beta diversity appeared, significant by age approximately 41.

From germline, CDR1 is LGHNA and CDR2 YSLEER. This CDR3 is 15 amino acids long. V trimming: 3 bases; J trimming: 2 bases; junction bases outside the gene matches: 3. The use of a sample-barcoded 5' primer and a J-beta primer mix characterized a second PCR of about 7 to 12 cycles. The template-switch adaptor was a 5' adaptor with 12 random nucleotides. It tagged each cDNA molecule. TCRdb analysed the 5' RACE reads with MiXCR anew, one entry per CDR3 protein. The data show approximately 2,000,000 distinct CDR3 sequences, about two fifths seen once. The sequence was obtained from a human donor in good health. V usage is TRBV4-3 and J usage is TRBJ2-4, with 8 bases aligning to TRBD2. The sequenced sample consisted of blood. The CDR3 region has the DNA TGCGCCAGCAGCCACGGGGGGGCTTCCAAAAACATTCAGTACTTC. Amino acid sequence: CASSHGGASKNIQYF.